Sequencing of this T cell receptor beta chain was carried out in a study of cytomegalovirus exposure and HLA in healthy donors. Turning to the study itself: Both the approximately 120 validation repertoires and the 550 to 750 first-cohort repertoires used the same platform, as reported by a later analysis. The study, taken as a whole, reports: Reportedly, cytomegalovirus status was diagnosed with high sensitivity and specificity. The finding came from a later analysis; first-cohort TCR clusters tended to co-occur in the 95 to 150 validation repertoires. Most TCR sequences were seen very rarely across donors, but some public TCRs occurred in many.

With respect to this clone: Its antigen remains unknown.

TCRdb's table, derived via immunoSEQ multiplex PCR, lists solely in-frame clones and lacks some. The sample consists of approximately 220,000 clones, approximately 80% of them appearing once. J was trimmed by 0 bases and V by 6 bases; bases with no gene match: 11. The germline gives CDR1 SGHKS, CDR2 YYEKEE (reference sequence). This CDR3 has 17 amino acids. Sequencing was performed on PBMCs. The chain recombines TRBV5-5 with TRBJ2-4; 8 bases fit TRBD2. The clonotype comes from a woman in her twenties or thirties in good health and CMV-seropositive. DNA of the CDR3: TGTGCCAGCAACCTTCTAGCGGGCCACCAAGCCAAAAACATTCAGTACTTC. Translated, it gives CASNLLAGHQAKNIQYF. The whole variable domain, filled in from reference TRBV5-5 and TRBJ2-4, reads DAGVTQSPTHLIKTRGQQVTLRCSPISGHKSVSWYQQVLGQGPQFIFQYYEKEERGRGNFPDRFSARQFPNYSSELNVNALLLGDSALYLCASNLLAGHQAKNIQYFGAGTRLSVL.